What follows are 3 T cell receptor beta chains derived from one specimen sequenced in a study of cytomegalovirus exposure and HLA in healthy donors. PCR primers comprised 60 Vbeta and 13 Jbeta primers. Method: immunoSEQ multiplex PCR; TCRdb's copy keeps in-frame clones and lacks some. Counted here are some 160,000 clones, approximately 81% occurring once; the ten biggest clones make up just over 2.5%. Sequencing input: PBMCs. The receptors were gathered from a man younger than 45 in good health and CMV-seropositive.

The chain has TRBV9 and TRBJ2-7; D uncertain. CDR1 SGDLS and CDR2 YYNGEE come from the germline V gene. The V end was cut by 3 bases, the J end by 3 bases, with 13 bases between. The CDR3 spans 14 residues. The CDR3 loop is CASSEYPNGYEQYF. In nucleotides, the CDR3 is TGTGCCAGCAGCGAATATCCTAACGGCTACGAGCAGTACTTC.

The chain couples TRBV5-1 to TRBJ2-5; 11 bases map to TRBD2. J was trimmed by 4 bases and V by 0 bases; bases with no gene match: 2. Germline CDR1 is SGHRS and CDR2 is YFSETQ. The CDR3 runs to 15 residues. The CDR3 DNA sequence: TGCGCCAGCAGCTTGGTAGCGGGAGGGTCAGAGACCCAGTACTTC. Translated, it gives CASSLVAGGSETQYF.

The CDR3 coding sequence is TGTGCCAGCAGTGACTACAGGGCAACTAATGAAAAACTGTTTTTT. It is translated as CASSDYRATNEKLFF. This sequence joins TRBV6-1 and TRBJ1-4; possible D gene TRBD1, 6 bases. Germline V gives CDR1 MNHNS, CDR2 SASEGT. The CDR3 is made up of 15 amino acids. V dropped 3 bases and J dropped 0 bases, with 8 bases sitting between them.